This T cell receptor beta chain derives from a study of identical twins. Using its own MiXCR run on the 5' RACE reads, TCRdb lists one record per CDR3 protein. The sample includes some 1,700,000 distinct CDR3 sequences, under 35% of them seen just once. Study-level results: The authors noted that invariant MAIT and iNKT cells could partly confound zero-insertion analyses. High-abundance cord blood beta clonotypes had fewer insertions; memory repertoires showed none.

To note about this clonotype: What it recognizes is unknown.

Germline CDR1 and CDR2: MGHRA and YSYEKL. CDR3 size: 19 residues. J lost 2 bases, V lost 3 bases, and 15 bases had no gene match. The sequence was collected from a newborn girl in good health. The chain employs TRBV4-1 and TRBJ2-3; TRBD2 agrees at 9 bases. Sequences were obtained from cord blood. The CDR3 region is CASSQFFPRGGGVTDTQYF. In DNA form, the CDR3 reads TGCGCCAGCAGCCAGTTCTTCCCGCGGGGGGGAGGCGTCACAGATACGCAGTATTTT.